The T cell receptor beta chain under discussion was sequenced for a study of cytomegalovirus exposure and HLA in healthy donors. Study-level background: Out of approximately 400 genotyped donors, approximately 84% belonged to the Caucasian-associated ancestry cluster.

The PCR had 60 Vbeta and 13 Jbeta primers. Profiling relied on immunoSEQ multiplex PCR, and the TCRdb table lists in-frame clones only, not all of them. This table holds under 200,000 clones, 80% to 85% found once. Looked up from germline, CDR1 is SGHAT and CDR2 is FQNNGV. CDR3 length: 14 residues. V was trimmed by 3 bases and J by 5 bases, leaving 14 bases between them. Details on this clone: Antigen: not known.

Findings and limits, study-wide: Investigators reported around 150 TCR beta chains as tied to cytomegalovirus. Previous analysis showed most TCR beta V segments were productive about 87% or about 30% of the time. With DRB1 most and HLA-C fewest, TCR association rates differed between HLA loci in a later analysis.

The clonotype comes from a human donor in good health. The sample comprised PBMCs. The gene calls are TRBV11-2 and TRBJ2-7; D might be TRBD2 (7 bases). The CDR3 is CASSFTGGSDEQYF. CDR3 bases: TGTGCCAGCAGCTTCACGGGGGGCAGCGACGAGCAGTACTTC.